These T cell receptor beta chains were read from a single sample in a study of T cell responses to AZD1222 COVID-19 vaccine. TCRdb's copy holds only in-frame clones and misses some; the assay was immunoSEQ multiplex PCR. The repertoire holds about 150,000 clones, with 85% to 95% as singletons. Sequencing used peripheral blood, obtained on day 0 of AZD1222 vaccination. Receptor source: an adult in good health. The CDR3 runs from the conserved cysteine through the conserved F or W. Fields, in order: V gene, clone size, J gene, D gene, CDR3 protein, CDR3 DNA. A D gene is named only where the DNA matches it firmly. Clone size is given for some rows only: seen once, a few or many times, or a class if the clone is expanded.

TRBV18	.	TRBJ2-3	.	CASSPLTRTDTQYF	TGTGCCAGCTCACCACTCACCCGCACAGATACGCAGTATTTT
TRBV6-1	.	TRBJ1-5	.	CASSENSGQPQHF	TGTGCCAGCAGTGAGAACAGCGGCCAGCCCCAGCATTTT
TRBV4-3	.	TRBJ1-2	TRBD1	CASSTWPGTAYGYTF	TGCGCCAGCAGCACCTGGCCCGGGACAGCCTATGGCTACACCTTC
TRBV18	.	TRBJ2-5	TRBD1	CASSTDRARPETQYF	TGTGCCAGCTCAACGGACAGGGCGCGACCAGAGACCCAGTACTTC
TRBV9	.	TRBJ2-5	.	CASSVDGDFQETQYF	TGTGCCAGCAGCGTAGATGGCGACTTCCAAGAGACCCAGTACTTC
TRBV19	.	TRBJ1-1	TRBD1	CASSIFPGDRANTEAFF	TGTGCCAGTAGTATCTTTCCCGGGGACAGGGCGAACACTGAAGCTTTCTTT
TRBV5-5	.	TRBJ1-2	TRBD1	CASSLTGEGYTF	TGTGCCAGCAGCTTGACAGGGGAAGGCTACACCTTC
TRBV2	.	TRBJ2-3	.	CASSLGTSTDTQYF	TGTGCCAGCAGTCTTGGGACTAGCACAGATACGCAGTATTTT
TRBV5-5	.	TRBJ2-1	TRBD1	CASSKTGGGYNEQFF	TGTGCCAGCAGCAAGACAGGGGGAGGCTACAATGAGCAGTTCTTC
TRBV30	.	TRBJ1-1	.	CAWSVNRGYTEAFF	TGTGCCTGGAGTGTGAACAGAGGGTACACTGAAGCTTTCTTT
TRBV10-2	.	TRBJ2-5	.	CASSGSSQETQYF	TGCGCCAGCAGTGGCAGCAGCCAAGAGACCCAGTACTTC
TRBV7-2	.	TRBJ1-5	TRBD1	CASSLGQGAYQPQHF	TGTGCCAGCAGCTTAGGTCAGGGGGCTTATCAGCCCCAGCATTTT
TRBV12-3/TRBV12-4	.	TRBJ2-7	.	CASRDTSYEQYF	TGTGCCAGCAGAGATACTAGTTACGAGCAGTACTTC
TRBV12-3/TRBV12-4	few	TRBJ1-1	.	CASSNRREAFF	TGTGCCAGCAGTAACAGACGAGAGGCTTTCTTT
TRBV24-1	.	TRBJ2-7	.	CATTGWGTYEQYF	TGTGCCACCACCGGGTGGGGGACATACGAGCAGTACTTC
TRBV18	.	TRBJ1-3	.	CASSPEDSGSGNTIYF	TGTGCCAGCTCCCCAGAGGACAGTGGCTCTGGAAACACCATATATTTT
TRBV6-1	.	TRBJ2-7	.	CASSEWGLSSYEQYF	TGTGCCAGCAGTGAATGGGGTTTGAGCTCCTACGAGCAGTACTTC
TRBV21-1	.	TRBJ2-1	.	CASSKRPSGGAQEQFF	TGTGCCAGCAGCAAGCGACCTAGCGGGGGGGCTCAGGAGCAGTTCTTC
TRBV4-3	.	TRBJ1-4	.	CASSLTGEKLFF	TGCGCCAGCAGCCTAACAGGGGAAAAACTGTTTTTT
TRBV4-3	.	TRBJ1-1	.	CASSSESGVTEAFF	TGCGCCAGCAGCTCAGAGTCGGGAGTCACTGAAGCTTTCTTT
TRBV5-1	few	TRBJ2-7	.	CASSLAGLRDASYEQYF	TGCGCCAGCAGCTTGGCCGGACTGCGGGACGCCTCCTACGAGCAGTACTTC
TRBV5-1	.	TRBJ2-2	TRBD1	CASSFGTGVTGELFF	TGCGCCAGCAGCTTTGGGACAGGGGTCACCGGGGAGCTGTTTTTT
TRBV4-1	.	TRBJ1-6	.	CASSPMGVPNSPLHF	TGCGCCAGCAGCCCCATGGGGGTACCCAATTCACCCCTCCACTTT
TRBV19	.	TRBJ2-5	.	CASSTRQALGSAQYF	TGTGCCAGTAGTACCCGACAGGCCCTCGGGTCGGCCCAGTACTTC
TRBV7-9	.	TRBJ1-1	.	CASSSGQGNTEAFF	TGTGCCAGCAGCTCTGGTCAGGGGAACACTGAAGCTTTCTTT
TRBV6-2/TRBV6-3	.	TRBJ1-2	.	CASSYSAGVGGYTF	TGTGCCAGCAGTTACTCGGCAGGGGTCGGCGGCTACACCTTC
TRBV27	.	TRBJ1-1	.	CASSFATGNTEAFF	TGTGCCAGCAGTTTTGCCACGGGTAACACTGAAGCTTTCTTT
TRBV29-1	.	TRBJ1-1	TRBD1	CSVGTGGLNTEAFF	TGCAGCGTTGGGACAGGGGGCCTGAACACTGAAGCTTTCTTT
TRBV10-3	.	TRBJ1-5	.	CAISEGNLQPQHF	TGTGCCATCAGTGAAGGGAATCTACAGCCCCAGCATTTT
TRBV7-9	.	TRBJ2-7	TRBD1	CASSLSPGQANF	TGTGCCAGCAGCTTATCACCGGGACAGGCAAACTTC
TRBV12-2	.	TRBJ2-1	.	CASRFFRGRLGNEQFF	TGTGCAAGTCGCTTCTTCAGGGGGCGCCTTGGCAATGAGCAGTTCTTC
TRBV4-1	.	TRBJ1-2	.	CASSSDPGVGGYTF	TGCGCCAGCAGCTCAGATCCGGGAGTGGGAGGCTACACCTTC